This TCR beta chain is from a study of shared clonotypes between healthy human individuals. Overall study findings and caveats: Clonotype sharing among donors was expected to depend on sequencing depth.

Comment on this clone: Its target is not known.

Only in-frame clones appear in the TCRdb table, and some are missing; sequencing was by immunoSEQ multiplex PCR. The repertoire holds more than 2,000,000 clones, with around nine tenths as singletons. This CDR3 comprises 14 residues. The V gene lost 6 bases and the J gene lost 4 bases, with 10 bases spanning the gap. Germline-derived CDR1 and CDR2 are ENHRY and SYGVKD. The rearrangement uses TRBV10-3 and TRBJ1-6, with a tentative D call TRBD1 (6 bases). Specimen: naive CD4+ T cells sorted from blood. Subset specified: CD45RA+ positively selected. This receptor was obtained from a man aged 18 to 35 in good health. The CDR3 DNA reads as TGTGCCATCAGGGGCGGACAGTATAATTCACCCCTCCACTTT. Amino acids: CAIRGGQYNSPLHF.